This T cell receptor beta chain appears in the sequencing data of a study of graft-versus-host responses after intestinal transplantation. As for the study in general: Recipients obtained multivisceral, liver-intestinal, or isolated intestinal transplants. Induction using anti-thymocyte globulin, followed by tacrolimus and steroids for about three years, was given to all recipients. Findings and limits, study-wide: In recipient marrow, GvH clones were found, and some appeared first in ileum or blood. Clonal ratios of graft-versus-host to host-versus-graft in allografts were high for patients exhibiting graft-donor T cell macrochimerism.

In germline, CDR1 is SGDLS, CDR2 YYNGEE. Trimming shortened V by 2 bases and J by 5 bases, and 17 bases separated the two germline ends. This CDR3 contains 16 residues. The repertoire was sequenced with immunoSEQ multiplex PCR; TCRdb's copy has only in-frame clones and lacks some. This sample carries some 40,000 clones, over 90% of them seen once, and the ten largest clones take about 19%. As regards this clone: The antigen remains undetermined.

The sample in question was unstimulated CD8+ T cells sorted from spleen or lymph node cells, obtained before transplant. The receptor comes from a human donor who was the organ donor for an intestinal transplant. The chain recombines TRBV9 with TRBJ2-1, with D unresolved. CDR3 region: CASSVPGPLRDNEQFF. The CDR3 nucleotides are TGTGCCAGCAGCGTCCCAGGACCCTTACGGGACAATGAGCAGTTCTTC.